This TCR beta chain originates from a study of T cells in Graves' hyperthyroidism and ophthalmopathy (dated by TCRdb to 2018 to 2020). The study in broad terms: Peripheral blood samples were taken at initial diagnosis, before any treatment was given. For training and testing, the 80 to 100 patients in the discovery cohort were randomly divided in a 7:3 ratio. Whether ophthalmopathy could be predicted prospectively was tested in an independent validation cohort made up of 18 to 20 hyperthyroidism patients plus 17 patients who later progressed to ophthalmopathy. Once sampling was done, hyperthyroidism patients were given methimazole at a starting dose of 30 mg daily, whereas ophthalmopathy patients were given high-dose intravenous methylprednisolone. The study also compared thyroid tissue and blood T-cell repertoires from more than five Graves' hyperthyroidism patients. The paper describes TCR Vbeta CDR3 sequencing of more than 120 peripheral blood samples, made up of 43 ophthalmopathy patients, over 70 hyperthyroidism patients and some 17 progressor patients. TCR V-J signatures able to tell the groups apart were searched for in a discovery cohort of around 95 patients, of whom 43 had Graves' ophthalmopathy and 55 to 65 had stable Graves' hyperthyroidism. The paper's findings and limits, for the study overall: Ophthalmopathy was separated from stable hyperthyroidism by a 13 V-J signature model, with approximately 85% sensitivity and about 81% specificity obtained in cross-validation and 80%/75% obtained in testing. In validation, the model predicted progression to ophthalmopathy with over 65% sensitivity and about 73% specificity, a median of roughly seven months before onset. Blood samples also contained most of the expanded thyroid clonotypes (frequency above 0.001), which suggests that blood repertoires may reflect thyroid immune responses. No statistical method was used to set the sample size in advance, and investigators knew the group allocation.

At least ten counts were recorded for this clonotype. No antigen is known for it. Base-call qualities are not available, and no considerably larger clone is one nucleotide away. TCR beta CDR3 regions were amplified from RNA transcripts. A first-round RT-PCR of the TCR CDR3 used the HTBI primer set with the Qiagen OneStep RT-PCR kit. A second multiplex PCR round built the libraries, followed by size selection and purification. Libraries were sequenced paired-end with 100 bp reads on an Illumina HiSeq2000. In the paper's pipeline: SOAPnuke was used to process the raw data, with reads discarded if the reads contained adapters or uncalled bases, had a mean Phred below 15, or lacked an exact constant-primer or identifier match. High-quality paired reads were merged using COPE v1.2.5, and each unique nucleotide sequence was defined as a clonotype. Clonotypes were aligned to IMGT TRBV, TRBD and TRBJ reference segments using MiTCR v1.1. Analysis was restricted to V-J combinations with a frequency above 0.0001, which covered about 99% of repertoires. The TCS score was defined as the ratio of F50 (clonal expansion) to E x V (chaos), calculated using BLOSUM62-based TCRdist between CDR3 peptides within each V-J. Welch's t-statistics and random forest reduced around 510 V-J features to fewer than 15, which were used in a naive Bayes classifier (R e1071). The raw public data were reprocessed by TCRdb itself: fastp quality trimming at Q25, MiXCR clonotype calling, in-frame beta chains only. Rows are combined by CDR3 protein, so each entry shows the most common genes and DNA. TCRdb, rather than the study authors, made the V and J calls. A total of about 250,000 distinct CDR3 sequences appear in this sample, approximately 21% of them only once. The ten biggest clones cover around 62% of the sample.

V sheds 1 base and J sheds 1 base, leaving 7 bases between their ends. The CDR3, cysteine through phenylalanine, is 14 amino acids long. Only the CDR3 region is kept as DNA, spanning 42 bases read in frame from base 1. CDR1 SNHLY and CDR2 FYNNEI are derived from the germline V gene. Ophthalmopathy patients had moderately to severely active disease, with a Clinical Activity Score of 3 or more, a NOSPECS grade of 4 or more, and a disease duration of less than 3 months. Patients with uncontrolled infections, other autoimmune diseases, pregnancy or lactation were excluded. Diagnoses were based on clinical symptoms, serum thyroxine and TRAb, thyroid ultrasound and orbital computed tomography. Ficoll-Paque density gradient centrifugation was used to isolate PBMCs from around 10 ml of fresh peripheral blood. Trizol reagent was used to extract total RNA, and RNA quality was then checked on an Agilent 2100 Bioanalyzer.

This receptor was identified in a man aged 25 to 45 with Graves' ophthalmopathy. This chain joins TRBV2 to TRBJ2-5; the D gene lacks a confident call. The sequencing sample was made of blood. The CDR3 has the sequence CASSEDRLQETQYF. At the DNA level, the sequence is TGTGCCAGCAGTGAAGACCGTCTCCAAGAGACCCAGTACTTC.